What follows are 27 T cell receptor beta chains derived from one specimen sequenced in a study of prognosis after radiotherapy for stage I lung cancer (dated by TCRdb to 2020 to 2022). Sequenced on an Illumina HiSeq 3000. Two rounds of multiplex PCR were performed to amplify the TCR beta CDR3 region from genomic DNA. The first PCR round used primers specific to each TRBV and TRBJ gene, and the primer sequences were filed in Chinese patent CN105087789A. The raw public data were reprocessed by TCRdb itself: fastp quality trimming at Q25, MiXCR clonotype calling, in-frame beta chains only. A single entry per CDR3 protein holds the most common genes and DNA from its merged rows. The sample table lists about 22,000 distinct CDR3 sequences, 35% to 50% of them with a count of one. The ten largest clones capture around 50% of the sample. This sample comprised PBMCs, obtained before or after stereotactic body radiation therapy (not recorded which). These receptors came from a donor aged 50 or older with non-small cell lung cancer.

As concerns this clonotype: At one boundary the junction diverges from the germline segment, which might be a read error. This chain uses TRBV5-1 with TRBJ2-7; D remains ambiguous. CDR1 and CDR2 from the germline V gene are SGHRS and YFSETQ. This CDR3 contains 14 residues. The CDR3 nucleotides are TGCGCCAGCAGCTTTGGCGGCATAAACTACGATCAGTACTTC. This codes for CASSFGGINYDQYF.

About this clonotype: It may be a read error: a sequence one base away is much more abundant. V and J are TRBV29-1 and TRBJ1-2; the match to TRBD1 covers 8 bases. This CDR3 is 14 amino acids long. Germline V gene lookup returns CDR1 SQVTM and CDR2 ANQGSEA. DNA for the CDR3: TGCGGCGTTGAAGGGCGACAGGGGAGGAGGGGCTACACCTTC. As protein: CGVEGRQGRRGYTF.

The chain joins TRBV12-3 or TRBV12-4 to TRBJ2-1, with 7 nucleotides matching TRBD1. Germline trimming cut 3 bases from V and 6 bases from J; bases unmatched to any gene: 2. The CDR3 is 13 amino acids. The CDR3 loop is CASSLDRSNEQFF. In DNA form, the CDR3 reads TGTGCCAGCAGTTTGGACAGGTCCAATGAGCAGTTCTTC.

In the case of this clonotype: A read error may be the cause here, since a much bigger clone is one base away. CDR3 nucleotides: TGTGCCAGTAGTATTGCGCAGGGCACTGAAGCTTTCTTT. Translating it yields CASSIAQGTEAFF. The chain has TRBV19 and TRBJ1-1, with D tentatively TRBD1 (5 bases). V lost 3 bases, J lost 4 bases, and 9 bases lay in between. Germline CDR1 LNHDA, CDR2 SQIVND (reference sequence). This CDR3 is built from 13 residues.

A word on this clonotype: Only one base separates this from a far larger clonotype, so it likely reflects a read error. The chain couples TRBV6-9 to TRBJ2-7; 8 bases map to TRBD1. Germline V gene data show CDR1 as MNHGY and CDR2 as SVAAGI. The CDR3 contains 15 residues. With V trimmed by 6 bases and J by 2 bases, 9 bases remained unmatched. The CDR3 protein is CASSPGQVFTYEQYF. DNA of the CDR3: TGTGCCAGCAGCCCGGGACAGGTCTTCACCTACGAGCAGTACTTC.

Details on this clonotype: At one boundary the junction diverges from the germline segment, which might be a read error. V and J are TRBV5-4 and TRBJ2-7; 8 nucleotides align to TRBD1. CDR3 length: 16 residues. Germline V gene sequence: CDR1 SGHNT, CDR2 YYREEE (reference sequence). In nucleotides, the CDR3 is TGTGCCAGCAGCAAGCTTCTACAGGGGGGACCCTACGATCAGTACTTC. Residues: CASSKLLQGGPYDQYF. The complete variable domain, with remaining parts taken from reference TRBV5-4 and TRBJ2-7, reads ETGVTQSPTHLIKTRGQQVTLRCSSQSGHNTVSWYQQALGQGPQFIFQYYREEENGRGNFPPRFSGLQFPNYSSELNVNALELDDSALYLCASSKLLQGGPYDQYFGPGTRLTVT.

This clonotype has ten or more counts. V gene TRBV5-6 combines with J gene TRBJ2-7, with TRBD2 identical over 9 bases. This CDR3 is built from 18 residues. Germline V lookup: CDR1 SGHDT, CDR2 YYEEEE. V lost 4 bases and J lost 0; bases outside the gene matches: 14. Here the CDR3 DNA reads TGTGCCAGCAGCCCCCGCCTAGCGGGACCACAAATCTCCTACGAGCAGTACTTC. Translating it yields CASSPRLAGPQISYEQYF.

Comments on this clonotype: A much more abundant neighbour one base away suggests this may be a read error. The chain joins TRBV12-3 or TRBV12-4 to TRBJ2-7; a weak D match, TRBD2 (5 bases). This CDR3 comprises 15 residues. For the CDR3, the DNA is TGTGCCAGCGGTCCCCGGCTCGGGATCGGTGGCGAGCAGTACTTT. Amino acid sequence: CASGPRLGIGGEQYF.

As regards this clonotype: It may be a read error: a sequence one base away is much more abundant. This chain uses TRBV19 with TRBJ2-3; no firm D call. Germline V gene lookup returns CDR1 LNHDA and CDR2 SQIVND (reference sequence). CDR3 length: 12 amino acids. With 7 bases removed from V and 2 bases from J, the gap between germline ends came to 7 bases. CDR3 nucleotides: TGTGCCAGTATCAGAAACACAGATACGCAGTATTTT. Encoded protein: CASIRNTDTQYF. Looking up the rest from reference TRBV19 and TRBJ2-3 gives the full variable domain: DGGITQSPKYLFRKEGQNVTLSCEQNLNHDAMYWYRQDPGQGLRLIYYSQIVNDFQKGDIAEGYSVSREKKESFPLTVTSAQKNPTAFYLCASIRNTDTQYFGPGTRLTVL.

This clonotype appeared many times. The chain recombines TRBV5-6 with TRBJ2-1; 7 bases fit TRBD2. The V and J ends lost 3 bases and 5 bases, in that order; junction bases with no gene match: 11. The germline V gene encodes CDR1 SGHDT and CDR2 YYEEEE. CDR3 length equals 16 residues. The CDR3 protein is CASSSPLAVPNNEQFF. DNA for the CDR3: TGTGCCAGCAGCTCCCCCCTAGCGGTTCCAAACAATGAGCAGTTCTTC.

The chain links TRBV30 to TRBJ2-7, with D perhaps matching TRBD1 (5 bases). The CDR3 extends over 11 amino acids. The V gene's germline CDR1 is GTSNPN and CDR2 SVGIG (reference sequence). V was trimmed by 4 bases and J by 2 bases, leaving 6 bases between them. The CDR3 DNA is TGTGCCTGGACAGGGACCTACGAGCAGTACTTC. Translated: CAWTGTYEQYF.

This rearrangement joins TRBV6-2 or TRBV6-3 to TRBJ2-1, with D possibly being TRBD1 (5 bases). Germline V lookup: CDR1 MNHEY, CDR2 SVGEGT. Deletions cut 6 bases from V and 0 bases from J, with 12 bases between. The CDR3 extends over 15 amino acids. The CDR3 DNA reads as TGTGCCAGCAGATCGGACACGAGCTCCTACAATGAGCAGTTCTTC. Residues: CASRSDTSSYNEQFF.

This clonotype was counted only a few times. A read error may explain this, as a much larger clone is one base away. The chain uses TRBV6-1 and TRBJ2-5, with 10 bases lining up with TRBD1. V gave up 6 bases and J gave up 9 bases; unmatched junction bases: 13. The CDR3 runs to 15 residues. Germline values: CDR1 MNHNS, CDR2 SASEGT. In nucleotides, the CDR3 is TGTGCCAGCAGCTCGACAGGGGGCTTTGGAAAGGCCCAGTACTTC. Translating it yields CASSSTGGFGKAQYF.

This clonotype has more than one count but fewer than ten. The V gene is TRBV28, the J gene TRBJ1-1; TRBD1 aligns across 7 bases. This CDR3 contains 14 residues. The V gene end was trimmed by 6 bases and the J gene end by 5 bases; junction bases not matched to a gene: 9. Germline V gene sequence: CDR1 MDHEN, CDR2 SYDVKM. The CDR3 nucleotides read TGTGCCAGCAGGACAGGGATGAGGCGGACTGAAGCTTTCTTT. Encoded protein: CASRTGMRRTEAFF.

The chain combines TRBV25-1 with TRBJ1-4; 8 nucleotides agree with TRBD1. The J segment lost 7 bases and the V segment lost 5 bases, leaving 12 bases of the junction unmatched. The CDR3 has 16 residues. Germline assignment: CDR1 MGHDK and CDR2 SYGVNS. The DNA of the CDR3 is TGTGCCAGCAGTCCCTCCTCAGGGGGCTTGTGTGAAAAACTGTTTTTT. Protein sequence: CASSPSSGGLCEKLFF.

V usage is TRBV19 and J usage is TRBJ2-2; D may be TRBD1 (6 bases). The CDR3 totals 14 residues. Germline V gives CDR1 LNHDA, CDR2 SQIVND (reference sequence). The V end lost 6 bases, the J end lost 7 bases, and 15 bases lay between the germline ends. Written as DNA, the CDR3 is TGTGCCAGTAGGCAAGGGCAGGGGAGCGGGGAGCTGTTTTTT. This translates into CASRQGQGSGELFF.

Many counts were recorded for this clonotype. The rearrangement links TRBV11-2 to TRBJ2-2; D uncertain. The CDR3 is 16 amino acids. CDR1 is SGHAT, CDR2 FQNNGV, per germline. Between the trimmed V and J ends, which lost 3 bases and 7 bases, there was a span of 18 bases. The CDR3 here is CASSFSRQRVGGELFF. DNA of the CDR3: TGTGCCAGCAGCTTTTCCCGGCAACGAGTTGGCGGGGAGCTGTTTTTT. Full variable domain (rest looked up from reference TRBV11-2 and TRBJ2-2): EAGVAQSPRYKIIEKRQSVAFWCNPISGHATLYWYQQILGQGPKLLIQFQNNGVVDDSQLPKDRFSAERLKGVDSTLKIQPAKLEDSAVYLCASSFSRQRVGGELFFGEGSRLTVL.

V and J are TRBV5-4 and TRBJ2-3; 8 bases map to TRBD1. Trimming removed 3 bases from V and 15 bases from J; junction bases left unmatched: 6. This CDR3 is built from 11 residues. CDR1 is SGHNT, CDR2 YYREEE, per germline (reference sequence). The CDR3 DNA follows: TGTGCCAGCAGCTACCGGGACAGGTTTTATTTT. It specifies CASSYRDRFYF. Full variable domain (rest looked up from reference TRBV5-4 and TRBJ2-3): ETGVTQSPTHLIKTRGQQVTLRCSSQSGHNTVSWYQQALGQGPQFIFQYYREEENGRGNFPPRFSGLQFPNYSSELNVNALELDDSALYLCASSYRDRFYFGPGTRLTVL.

This clonotype has a count of ten or more. The rearrangement links TRBV5-6 to TRBJ2-2; maybe TRBD2 (6 bases). The CDR3 is 16 amino acids. The germline CDR1 and CDR2 sequences are SGHDT and YYEEEE. The ends were cut back, 1 base at V and 5 bases at J, with 15 bases in the middle. The CDR3 DNA follows: TGTGCCAGCAGCTTGTATAGGGGAGGAGGAACCGGGGAGCTGTTTTTT. This encodes CASSLYRGGGTGELFF.

This clonotype has ten or more counts. This sequence joins TRBV6-4 and TRBJ2-3, with unresolved D. The ends were cut back, 3 bases at V and 2 bases at J, with 6 bases in the middle. The CDR3 contains 13 residues. Germline CDR1 MRHNA, CDR2 SNTAGT. DNA of the CDR3: TGTGCCAGCAGTGAAAGGATCACAGATACGCAGTATTTT. Amino acids: CASSERITDTQYF.

The chain uses TRBV6-1 and TRBJ2-1; 9 bases agree with TRBD1. The CDR3 loop spans 15 amino acids. V shed 6 bases, J shed 7 bases, and the junction held 10 bases outside the gene matches. In germline, CDR1 is MNHNS, CDR2 SASEGT. DNA of the CDR3: TGTGCCAGCAGCGACTGGGACAGGGTTGGGAATGAGCAGTTCTTC. It is translated as CASSDWDRVGNEQFF.

J is TRBJ1-6 and V is TRBV25-1, with D unresolved. V dropped 3 bases and J dropped 0 bases, with 6 bases sitting between them. The CDR3 runs 15 residues. CDR1 and CDR2 (germline): MGHDK, SYGVNS. The CDR3 loop reads CASSEGSSYNSPLHF. The CDR3 DNA follows: TGTGCCAGCAGTGAGGGAAGCTCCTATAATTCACCCCTCCACTTT.

This chain links TRBV2 with TRBJ1-1; 9 nucleotides line up with TRBD1. This CDR3 is built from 16 residues. J was trimmed by 4 bases and V by 7 bases; bases with no gene match: 13. Germline V lookup: CDR1 SNHLY, CDR2 FYNNEI. Here the CDR3 DNA reads TGTGCCAGCAACCCCAGGTGGGACAGGGTTCTCACTGAAGCTTTCTTT. This translates into CASNPRWDRVLTEAFF.

J is TRBJ1-2 and V is TRBV19, with TRBD1 matching 7 bases. The CDR3 has 13 residues. CDR1 and CDR2 from the germline V gene are LNHDA and SQIVND (reference sequence). Trimming at V came to 2 bases and at J to 10 bases, leaving 7 bases not matched to a gene. Here the CDR3 DNA reads TGTGCCAGTAGTATACCAGGGGGAGGTGTCTACACCTTC. Translated, it gives CASSIPGGGVYTF.

This clonotype was found many times. The CDR3 DNA reads as TGTGCCAGCAGCCCTCCGACATTTAGCTCCTACAATGAGCAGTTCTTC. Encoded protein: CASSPPTFSSYNEQFF. J is TRBJ2-1 and V is TRBV7-9; D is unclear. This CDR3 has 16 residues. Per the germline V gene, CDR1 is SEHNR and CDR2 is FQNEAQ (reference sequence). V lost 5 bases, J lost 0 bases, and 14 bases lay in between.

This clonotype showed up many times. V usage is TRBV5-1 and J usage is TRBJ2-1; tentatively, D is TRBD2 (5 bases). V lost 1 base and J lost 4, with 12 bases in between. The germline CDR1 and CDR2 sequences are SGHRS and YFSETQ. The CDR3 is made up of 15 amino acids. CDR3 in amino acids: CASSLSSADYNEQFF. The CDR3 DNA is TGCGCCAGCAGCTTGTCCTCAGCGGATTACAATGAGCAGTTCTTC. The full variable domain, with the rest looked up from reference TRBV5-1 and TRBJ2-1, is KAGVTQTPRYLIKTRGQQVTLSCSPISGHRSVSWYQQTPGQGLQFLFEYFSETQRNKGNFPGRFSGRQFSNSRSEMNVSTLELGDSALYLCASSLSSADYNEQFFGPGTRLTVL.

This clonotype showed up just a few times. The rearrangement joins TRBV28 to TRBJ2-5, with TRBD2 matching 8 bases. The CDR3 has 13 residues. V lost 7 bases, J lost 7 bases, and 8 bases stayed unmatched. Germline loops: CDR1 MDHEN, CDR2 SYDVKM. The CDR3 nucleotides are TGTGCCAGCACTAAAGCGGGAGAAGCGACCCAGTACTTC. Translating it yields CASTKAGEATQYF.